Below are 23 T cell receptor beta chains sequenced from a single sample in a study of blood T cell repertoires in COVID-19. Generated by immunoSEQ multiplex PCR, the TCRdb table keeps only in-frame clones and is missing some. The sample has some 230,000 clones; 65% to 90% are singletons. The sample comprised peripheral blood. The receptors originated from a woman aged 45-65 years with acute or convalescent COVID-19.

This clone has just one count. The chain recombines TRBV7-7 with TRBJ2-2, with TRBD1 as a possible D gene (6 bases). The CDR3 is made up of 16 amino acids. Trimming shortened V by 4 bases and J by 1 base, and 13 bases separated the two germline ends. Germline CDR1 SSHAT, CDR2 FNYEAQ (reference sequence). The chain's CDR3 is CASSSNRVENTGELFF. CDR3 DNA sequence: TGTGCCAGCAGCTCCAACAGGGTCGAGAACACCGGGGAGCTGTTTTTT.

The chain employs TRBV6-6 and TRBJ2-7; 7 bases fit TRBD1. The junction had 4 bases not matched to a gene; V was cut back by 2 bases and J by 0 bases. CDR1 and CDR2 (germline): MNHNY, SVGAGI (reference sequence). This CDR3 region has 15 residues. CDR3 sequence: CASSYEGASSYEQYF. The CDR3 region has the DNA TGTGCCAGCAGTTACGAGGGGGCAAGCTCCTACGAGCAGTACTTC.

The CDR3 spells CASSPTGPYGYTF. The CDR3 coding sequence is TGTGCCAGCAGCCCCACAGGGCCCTATGGCTACACCTTC. The chain has TRBV5-4 and TRBJ1-2, with D maybe TRBD1 (6 bases). The ends were cut back, 4 bases at V and 4 bases at J, with 11 bases in the middle. Germline CDR1 and CDR2: SGHNT and YYREEE (reference sequence). This CDR3 comprises 13 residues.

The CDR3 DNA sequence: TGTGCCAGCAGTTTGGCGGGGGGAGGAGAGACCCAGTACTTC. Protein product: CASSLAGGGETQYF. This chain uses TRBV28 with TRBJ2-5; 8 nucleotides match TRBD2. V lost 3 bases, J lost 4 bases, and 4 bases stayed unmatched. This CDR3 has 14 amino acids. CDR1 and CDR2 from the germline V gene are MDHEN and SYDVKM.

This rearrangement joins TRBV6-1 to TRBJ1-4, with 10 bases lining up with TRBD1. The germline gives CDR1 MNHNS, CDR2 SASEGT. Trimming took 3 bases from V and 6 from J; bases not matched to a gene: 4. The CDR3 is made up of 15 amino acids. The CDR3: CASSDTGTGDEKLFF. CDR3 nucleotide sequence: TGTGCCAGCAGTGACACGGGGACAGGGGATGAAAAACTGTTTTTT.

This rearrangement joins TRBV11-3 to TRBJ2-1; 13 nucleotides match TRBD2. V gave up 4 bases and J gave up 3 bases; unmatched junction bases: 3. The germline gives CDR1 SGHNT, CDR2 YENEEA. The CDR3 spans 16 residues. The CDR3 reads CASSSWTSGSYNEQFF. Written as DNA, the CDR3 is TGTGCCAGCAGCTCCTGGACTAGCGGGAGCTACAATGAGCAGTTCTTC.

CDR3 sequence (DNA): TGCGCCAGCGGGGGACAGGGAGAGACTGGAAACACCATATATTTT. It yields the protein CASGGQGETGNTIYF. V and J are TRBV5-1 and TRBJ1-3; the match to TRBD1 covers 9 bases. The junction had 7 bases not matched to a gene; V was cut back by 7 bases and J by 2 bases. The CDR3 contains 15 residues. The germline gives CDR1 SGHRS, CDR2 YFSETQ. Filled out from reference TRBV5-1 and TRBJ1-3, the complete variable domain reads KAGVTQTPRYLIKTRGQQVTLSCSPISGHRSVSWYQQTPGQGLQFLFEYFSETQRNKGNFPGRFSGRQFSNSRSEMNVSTLELGDSALYLCASGGQGETGNTIYFGEGSWLTVV.

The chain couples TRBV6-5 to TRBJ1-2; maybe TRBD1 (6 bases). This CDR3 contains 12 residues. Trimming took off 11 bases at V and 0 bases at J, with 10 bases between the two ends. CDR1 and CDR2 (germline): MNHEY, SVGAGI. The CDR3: CAEGVPNYGYTF. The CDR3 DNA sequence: TGTGCCGAGGGGGTTCCTAACTATGGCTACACCTTC.

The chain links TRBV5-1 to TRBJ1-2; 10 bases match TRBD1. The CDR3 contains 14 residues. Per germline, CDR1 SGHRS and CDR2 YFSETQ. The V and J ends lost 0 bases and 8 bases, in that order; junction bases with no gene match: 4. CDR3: CASSLAGQGSGYTF. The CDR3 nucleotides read TGCGCCAGCAGCTTGGCGGGACAGGGGTCCGGCTACACCTTC.

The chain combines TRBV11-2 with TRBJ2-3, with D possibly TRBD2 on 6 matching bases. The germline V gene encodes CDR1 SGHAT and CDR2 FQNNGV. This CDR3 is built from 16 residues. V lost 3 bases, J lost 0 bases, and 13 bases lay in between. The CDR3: CASSFASGTSTDTQYF. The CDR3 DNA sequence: TGTGCCAGCAGCTTCGCCTCGGGGACTAGCACAGATACGCAGTATTTT.

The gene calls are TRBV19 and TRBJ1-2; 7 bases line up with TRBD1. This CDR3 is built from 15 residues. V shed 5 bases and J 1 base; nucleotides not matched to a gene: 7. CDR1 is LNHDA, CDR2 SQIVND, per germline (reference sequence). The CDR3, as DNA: TGTGCCAGTAGTCCCCTGGGACAGTTTAACTATGGCTACACCTTC. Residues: CASSPLGQFNYGYTF.

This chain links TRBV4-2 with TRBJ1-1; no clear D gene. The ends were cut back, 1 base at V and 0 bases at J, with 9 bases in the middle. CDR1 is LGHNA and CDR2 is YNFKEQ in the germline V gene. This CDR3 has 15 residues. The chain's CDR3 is CASSQGTALNTEAFF. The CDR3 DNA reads TGTGCCAGCAGCCAAGGTACAGCCCTGAACACTGAAGCTTTCTTT.

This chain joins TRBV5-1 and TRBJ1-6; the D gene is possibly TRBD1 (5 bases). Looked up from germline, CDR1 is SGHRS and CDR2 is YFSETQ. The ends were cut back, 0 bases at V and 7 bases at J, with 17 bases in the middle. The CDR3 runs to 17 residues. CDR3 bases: TGCGCCAGCAGCTTGGGGCCAACAGGCCGAAAGAATTCACCCCTCCACTTT. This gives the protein CASSLGPTGRKNSPLHF.

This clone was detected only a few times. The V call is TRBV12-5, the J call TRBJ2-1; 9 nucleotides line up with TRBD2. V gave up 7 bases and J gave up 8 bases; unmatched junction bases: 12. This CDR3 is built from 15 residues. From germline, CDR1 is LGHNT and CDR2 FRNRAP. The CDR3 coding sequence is TGTGCTAGTGCCCCAGCGGGAGGAAAGGTAGATGAGCAGTTCTTC. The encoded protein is CASAPAGGKVDEQFF.

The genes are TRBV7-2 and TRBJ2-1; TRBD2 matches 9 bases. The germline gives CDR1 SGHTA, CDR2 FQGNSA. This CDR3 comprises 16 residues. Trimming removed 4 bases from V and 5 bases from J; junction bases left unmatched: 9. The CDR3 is CASSSLERGANNEQFF. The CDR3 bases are TGTGCCAGCAGCTCATTAGAGCGGGGGGCAAACAATGAGCAGTTCTTC.

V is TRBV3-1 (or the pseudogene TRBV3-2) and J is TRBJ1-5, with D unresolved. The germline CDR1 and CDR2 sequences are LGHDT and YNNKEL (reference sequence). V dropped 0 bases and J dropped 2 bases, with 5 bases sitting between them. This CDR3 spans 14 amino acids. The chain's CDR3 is CASSQDVGNQPQHF. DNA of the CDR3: TGTGCCAGCAGCCAAGACGTAGGCAATCAGCCCCAGCATTTT.

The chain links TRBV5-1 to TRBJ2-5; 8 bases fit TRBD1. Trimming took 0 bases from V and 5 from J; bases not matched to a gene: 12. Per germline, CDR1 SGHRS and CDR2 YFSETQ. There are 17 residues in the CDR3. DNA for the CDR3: TGCGCCAGCAGCTTGGGATTTGGGACAGGAGTGATCGAGACCCAGTACTTC. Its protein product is CASSLGFGTGVIETQYF.

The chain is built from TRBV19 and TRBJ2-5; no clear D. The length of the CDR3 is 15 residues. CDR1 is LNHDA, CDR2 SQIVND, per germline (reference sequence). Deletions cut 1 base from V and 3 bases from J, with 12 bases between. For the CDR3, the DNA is TGTGCCAGTAGTATAGGGGCACGGAAGGAAGAGACCCAGTACTTC. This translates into CASSIGARKEETQYF.

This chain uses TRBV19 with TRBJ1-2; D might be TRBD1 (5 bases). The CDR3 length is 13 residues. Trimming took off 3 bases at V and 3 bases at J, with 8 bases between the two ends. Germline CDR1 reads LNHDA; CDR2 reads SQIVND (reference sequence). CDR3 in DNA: TGTGCCAGTAGTATTGACAGTGACTATGGCTACACCTTC. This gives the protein CASSIDSDYGYTF.

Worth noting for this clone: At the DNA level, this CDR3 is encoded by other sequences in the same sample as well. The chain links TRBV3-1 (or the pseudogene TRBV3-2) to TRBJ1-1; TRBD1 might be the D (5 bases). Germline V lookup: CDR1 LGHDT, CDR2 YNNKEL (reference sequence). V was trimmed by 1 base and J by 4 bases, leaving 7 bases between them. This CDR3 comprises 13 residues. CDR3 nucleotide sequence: TGTGCCAGCAGCCAAGTAAGGGGCACTGAAGCTTTCTTT. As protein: CASSQVRGTEAFF.

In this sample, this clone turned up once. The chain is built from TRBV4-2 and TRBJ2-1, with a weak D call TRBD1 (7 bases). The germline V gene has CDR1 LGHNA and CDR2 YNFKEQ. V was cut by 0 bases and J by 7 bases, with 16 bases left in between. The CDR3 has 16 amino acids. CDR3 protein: CASSQERGLGGNEQFF. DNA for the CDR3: TGTGCCAGCAGCCAAGAGAGGGGGCTAGGGGGGAATGAGCAGTTCTTC.

The CDR3 sequence is CASSSSGRANTDTQYF. The CDR3 region has the DNA TGTGCCAGCAGCTCCAGCGGGAGGGCCAACACAGATACGCAGTATTTT. The chain links TRBV7-2 to TRBJ2-3, with 10 bases fitting TRBD2. Germline V lookup: CDR1 SGHTA, CDR2 FQGNSA. CDR3 length: 16 amino acids. The junction had 6 bases not matched to a gene; V was cut back by 4 bases and J by 2 bases. The complete variable domain, with remaining parts taken from reference TRBV7-2 and TRBJ2-3, reads GAGVSQSPSNKVTEKGKDVELRCDPISGHTALYWYRQSLGQGLEFLIYFQGNSAPDKSGLPSDRFSAERTGGSVSTLTIQRTQQEDSAVYLCASSSSGRANTDTQYFGPGTRLTVL.

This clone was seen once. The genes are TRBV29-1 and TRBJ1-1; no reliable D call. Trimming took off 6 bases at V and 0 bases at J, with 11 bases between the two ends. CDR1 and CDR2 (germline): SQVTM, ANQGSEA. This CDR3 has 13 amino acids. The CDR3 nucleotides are TGCAGCGTGGCCTACAGCCTGAACACTGAAGCTTTCTTT. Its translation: CSVAYSLNTEAFF.